This T cell receptor (beta chain) was recovered during a study of PD-1 blockade in classical Hodgkin lymphoma. About the research overall: Nivolumab dosed at 3 mg/kg went to patients intravenously every 2 weeks. Whole-study results and caveats: Nothing has yet pinned down what causes the repertoire differences, possibly disease activity or prior therapy. Only CD4+ TCR diversity, not CD8+, had risen significantly by C4D1.

Details on this clone: Its target is unknown.

Each patient's relapse followed autologous stem cell transplantation, and brentuximab vedotin exposure varied. Best response was recorded as complete response, partial response or progressive disease. Using immunoSEQ multiplex PCR, the repertoire was profiled, and TCRdb retains in-frame clones only, with some absent. The sample gives about 75,000 clones, approximately 94% of which show up once; 6.5% to 8% is in the top ten. The TCR comes from a human donor with classical Hodgkin lymphoma. The sequencing here drew on peripheral blood mononuclear cells (PBMCs), taken at baseline.

Written as DNA, the CDR3 is TGCGCCAGCTCTAGCGGGGGGGTTGGGACAGATACGCAGTATTTT. Its translation is CASSSGGVGTDTQYF. The chain combines TRBV5-1 with TRBJ2-3; the match to TRBD2 covers 12 bases. This CDR3 has 15 residues. Germline CDR1 reads SGHRS; CDR2 reads YFSETQ. With V trimmed by 7 bases and J by 3 bases, 6 bases remained unmatched.